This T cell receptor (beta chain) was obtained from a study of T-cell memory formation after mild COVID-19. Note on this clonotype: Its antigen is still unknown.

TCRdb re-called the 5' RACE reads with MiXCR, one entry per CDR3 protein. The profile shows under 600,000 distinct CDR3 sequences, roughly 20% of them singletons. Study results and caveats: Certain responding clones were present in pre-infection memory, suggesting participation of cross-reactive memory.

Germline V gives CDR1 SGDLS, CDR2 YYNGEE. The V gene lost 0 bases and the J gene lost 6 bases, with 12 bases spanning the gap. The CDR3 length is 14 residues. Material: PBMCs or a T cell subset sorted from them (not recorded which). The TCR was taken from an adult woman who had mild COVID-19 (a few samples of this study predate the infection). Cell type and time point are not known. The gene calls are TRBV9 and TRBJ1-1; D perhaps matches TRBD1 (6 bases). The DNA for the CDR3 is TGTGCCAGCAGCGTAGAAGGGGACACGGCTGAAGCTTTCTTT. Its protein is CASSVEGDTAEAFF. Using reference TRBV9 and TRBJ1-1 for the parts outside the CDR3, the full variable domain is DSGVTQTPKHLITATGQRVTLRCSPRSGDLSVYWYQQSLDQGLQFLIQYYNGEERAKGNILERFSAQQFPDLHSELNLSSLELGDSALYFCASSVEGDTAEAFFGQGTRLTVV.